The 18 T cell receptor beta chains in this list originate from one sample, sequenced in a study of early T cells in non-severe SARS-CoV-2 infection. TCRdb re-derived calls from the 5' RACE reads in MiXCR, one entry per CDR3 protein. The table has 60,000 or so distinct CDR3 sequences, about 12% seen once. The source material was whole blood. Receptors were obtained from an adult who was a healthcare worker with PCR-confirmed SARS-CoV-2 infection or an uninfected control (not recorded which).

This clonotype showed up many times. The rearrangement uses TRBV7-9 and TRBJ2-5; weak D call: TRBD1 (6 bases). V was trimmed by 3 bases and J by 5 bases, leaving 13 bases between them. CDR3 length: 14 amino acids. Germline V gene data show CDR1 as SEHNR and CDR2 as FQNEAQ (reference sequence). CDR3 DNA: TGTGCCAGCAGCTTTACAGGGATGAGCGAGACCCAGTACTTC. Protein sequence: CASSFTGMSETQYF. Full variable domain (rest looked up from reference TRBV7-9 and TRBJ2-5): DTGVSQNPRHKITKRGQNVTFRCDPISEHNRLYWYRQTLGQGPEFLTYFQNEAQLEKSRLLSDRFSAERPKGSFSTLEIQRTEQGDSAMYLCASSFTGMSETQYFGPGTRLLVL.

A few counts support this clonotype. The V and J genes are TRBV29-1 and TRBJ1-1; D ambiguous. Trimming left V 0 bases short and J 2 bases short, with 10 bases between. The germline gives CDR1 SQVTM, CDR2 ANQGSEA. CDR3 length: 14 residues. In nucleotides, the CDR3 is TGCAGCGTTGAAGAGGCAGCCCAAAACACTGAAGCTTTCTTT. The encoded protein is CSVEEAAQNTEAFF.

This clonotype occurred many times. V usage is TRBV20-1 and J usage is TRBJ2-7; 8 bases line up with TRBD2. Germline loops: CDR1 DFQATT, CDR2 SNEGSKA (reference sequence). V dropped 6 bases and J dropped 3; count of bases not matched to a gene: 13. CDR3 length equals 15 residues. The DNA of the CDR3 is TGCAGTGCCATTAGCGGAACTAGCGGTGACTACGAGCAGTACTTC. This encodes CSAISGTSGDYEQYF.

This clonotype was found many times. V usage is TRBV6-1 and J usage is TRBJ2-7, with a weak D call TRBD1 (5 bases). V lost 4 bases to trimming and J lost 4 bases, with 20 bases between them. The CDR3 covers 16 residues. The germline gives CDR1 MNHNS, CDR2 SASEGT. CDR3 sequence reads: CASSGHQGHRLYEQYF. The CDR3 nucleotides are TGTGCCAGCAGTGGCCATCAGGGTCATAGACTTTACGAGCAGTACTTC.

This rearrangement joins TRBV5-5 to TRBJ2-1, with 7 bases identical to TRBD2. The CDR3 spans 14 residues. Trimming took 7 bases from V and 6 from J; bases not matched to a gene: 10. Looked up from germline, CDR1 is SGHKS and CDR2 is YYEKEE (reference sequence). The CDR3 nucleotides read TGTGCCAGCCGTCCCCCCGGGACTATCAATGAGCAGTTCTTC. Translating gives CASRPPGTINEQFF.

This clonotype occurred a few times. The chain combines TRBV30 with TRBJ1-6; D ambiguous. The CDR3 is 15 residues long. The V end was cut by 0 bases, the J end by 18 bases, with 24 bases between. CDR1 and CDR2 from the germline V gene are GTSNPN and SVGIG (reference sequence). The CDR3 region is CAWSVRGLGSKTRHF. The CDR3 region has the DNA TGTGCCTGGAGTGTACGGGGTTTAGGGTCGAAAACCCGCCACTTT.

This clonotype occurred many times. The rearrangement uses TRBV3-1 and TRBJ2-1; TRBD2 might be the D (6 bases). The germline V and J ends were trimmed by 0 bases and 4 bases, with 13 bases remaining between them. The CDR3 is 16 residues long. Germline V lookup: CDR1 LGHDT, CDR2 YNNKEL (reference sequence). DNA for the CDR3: TGTGCCAGCAGCCAAGATCTTAGCGGCCAGTACAATGAGCAGTTCTTC. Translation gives CASSQDLSGQYNEQFF.

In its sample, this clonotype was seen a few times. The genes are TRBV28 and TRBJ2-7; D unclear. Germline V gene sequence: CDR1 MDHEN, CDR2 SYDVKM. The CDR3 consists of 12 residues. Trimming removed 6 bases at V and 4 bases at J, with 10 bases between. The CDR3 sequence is CASSVSPYEQYF. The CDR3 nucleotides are TGTGCCAGCAGCGTCAGCCCATACGAGCAGTACTTC.

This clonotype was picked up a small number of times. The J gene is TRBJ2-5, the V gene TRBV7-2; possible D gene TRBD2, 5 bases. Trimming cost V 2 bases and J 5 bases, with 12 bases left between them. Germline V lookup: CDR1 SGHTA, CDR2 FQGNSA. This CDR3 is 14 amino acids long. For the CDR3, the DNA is TGTGCCAGCAGCTTAAGGCGGGCCGGGGAGACCCAGTACTTC. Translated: CASSLRRAGETQYF.

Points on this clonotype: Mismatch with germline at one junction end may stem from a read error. This chain's CDR3 is CASSLKFLLGQGTQYF. As DNA, the CDR3 is TGTGCCAGCAGCTTGAAGTTTTTGTTAGGGCAAGGGACCCAGTACTTC. The chain couples TRBV5-6 to TRBJ2-5; D call uncertain. This CDR3 region has 16 residues. Germline CDR1 and CDR2: SGHDT and YYEEEE. Full variable domain (remainder filled in from reference TRBV5-6 and TRBJ2-5): DAGVTQSPTHLIKTRGQQVTLRCSPKSGHDTVSWYQQALGQGPQFIFQYYEEEERQRGNFPDRFSGHQFPNYSSELNVNALLLGDSALYLCASSLKFLLGQGTQYFGPGTRLLVL.

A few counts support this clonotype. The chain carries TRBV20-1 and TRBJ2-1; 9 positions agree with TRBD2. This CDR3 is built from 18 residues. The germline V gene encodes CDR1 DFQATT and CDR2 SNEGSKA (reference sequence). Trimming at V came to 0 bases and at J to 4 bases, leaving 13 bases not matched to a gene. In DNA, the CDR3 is TGCAGTGCTAGAGATAGCGACGTCGTAGCGGGAGATTACAATGAGCAGTTCTTC. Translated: CSARDSDVVAGDYNEQFF.

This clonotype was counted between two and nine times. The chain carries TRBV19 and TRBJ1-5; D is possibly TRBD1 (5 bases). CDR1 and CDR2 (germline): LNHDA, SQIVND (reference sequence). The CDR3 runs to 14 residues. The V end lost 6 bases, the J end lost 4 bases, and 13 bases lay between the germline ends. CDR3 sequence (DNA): TGTGCCAGTAGCCGGGACGGCCATAATCAGCCCCAGCATTTT. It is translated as CASSRDGHNQPQHF.

The CDR3 here is CASSHRGAQYF. The CDR3 bases are TGTGCCAGCAGCCATCGCGGGGCCCAGTACTTC. The rearrangement joins TRBV3-1 to TRBJ2-5; TRBD2 might be the D (6 bases). The CDR3 covers 11 residues. From germline, CDR1 is LGHDT and CDR2 YNNKEL (reference sequence). Deletions cut 3 bases from V and 9 bases from J, with 8 bases between.

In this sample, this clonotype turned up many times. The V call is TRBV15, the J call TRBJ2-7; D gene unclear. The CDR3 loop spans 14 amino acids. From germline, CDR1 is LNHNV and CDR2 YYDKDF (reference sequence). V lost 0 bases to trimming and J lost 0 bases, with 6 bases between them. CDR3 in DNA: TGTGCCACCAGCAGAGAGCAGGACTCCTACGAGCAGTACTTC. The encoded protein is CATSREQDSYEQYF.

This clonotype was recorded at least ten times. For the CDR3, the DNA is TGTGCCAGTAGTATTAAGGTCGGAGCTTCCGGGGAGCTGTTTTTT. Its translation: CASSIKVGASGELFF. This chain links TRBV19 with TRBJ2-2; no clear D gene. The CDR3 length is 15 residues. The V gene's germline CDR1 is LNHDA and CDR2 SQIVND (reference sequence). The V and J ends lost 3 bases and 6 bases respectively, with 14 bases between them.

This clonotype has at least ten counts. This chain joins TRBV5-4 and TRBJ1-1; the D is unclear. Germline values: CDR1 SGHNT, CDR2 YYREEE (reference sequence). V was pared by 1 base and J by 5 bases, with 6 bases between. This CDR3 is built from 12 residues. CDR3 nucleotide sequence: TGTGCCAGCAGCTTGCTGGAGACTGAAGCTTTCTTT. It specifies CASSLLETEAFF.

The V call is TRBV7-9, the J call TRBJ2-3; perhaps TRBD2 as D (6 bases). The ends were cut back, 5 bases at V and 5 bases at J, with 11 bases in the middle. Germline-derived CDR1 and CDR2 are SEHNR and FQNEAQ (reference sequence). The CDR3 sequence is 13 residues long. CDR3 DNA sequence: TGTGCCAGCAGCCCCGCGGGGAAAGATACGCAGTATTTT. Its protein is CASSPAGKDTQYF.

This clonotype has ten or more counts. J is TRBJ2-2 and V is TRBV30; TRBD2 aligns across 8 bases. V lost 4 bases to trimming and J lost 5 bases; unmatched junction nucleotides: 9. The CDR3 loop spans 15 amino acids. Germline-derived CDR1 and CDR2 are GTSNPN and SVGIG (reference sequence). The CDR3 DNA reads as TGTGCCTGGACCAAACGGGGACTAGTTACCGGGGAGCTGTTTTTT. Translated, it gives CAWTKRGLVTGELFF.